One and the same sample provided the 29 T cell receptor beta chains below, sequenced in a study of shared clonotypes between healthy human individuals. Repertoires were generated with immunoSEQ multiplex PCR, while TCRdb's copy carries only in-frame clones and drops some. Of some 2.1 million clones in the sample, about 93% were seen once. CD45RO-negative CD8 cells positively selected for CCR7 made up the naive population, which excluded terminally differentiated effector memory CD45RA+ cells. Input material: naive CD8+ T cells from PBMCs. These receptors all stem from a man younger than 35 in good health. Some clones in this sample may be carry-over from other donors' samples.

The V gene is TRBV10-3, the J gene TRBJ2-1; weak D call: TRBD2 (6 bases). V lost 7 bases to trimming and J lost 5 bases, with 15 bases between them. Germline V gene lookup returns CDR1 ENHRY and CDR2 SYGVKD. CDR3 size: 14 residues. For the CDR3, the DNA is TGTGCCATCAACGTGGGACTTAGGGACAATGAGCAGTTCTTC. This encodes CAINVGLRDNEQFF.

The chain recombines TRBV9 with TRBJ1-5; a weak D match, TRBD1 (5 bases). Germline V CDR1 and CDR2: SGDLS, YYNGEE. There are 14 residues in the CDR3. V was clipped by 4 bases and J by 7 bases, with 15 bases between them. CDR3 sequence (DNA): TGTGCCAGCAGCCCAACTGACAGTCCACAGCCCCAGCATTTT. The encoded protein is CASSPTDSPQPQHF.

Comment on this clone: The sample contains more than one DNA sequence encoding this CDR3. J is TRBJ2-7 and V is TRBV9; maybe TRBD1 (6 bases). V was trimmed by 3 bases and J by 0 bases, leaving 10 bases between them. Germline CDR1 SGDLS, CDR2 YYNGEE. The CDR3 extends over 14 amino acids. CDR3 protein: CASSATGDSYEQYF. The DNA for the CDR3 is TGTGCCAGCAGCGCGACAGGAGACTCCTACGAGCAGTACTTC.

J is TRBJ2-3 and V is TRBV11-2; TRBD2 matches at 8 bases. The V and J ends lost 5 bases and 6 bases, in that order; junction bases with no gene match: 4. This CDR3 region has 13 residues. CDR1 is SGHAT, CDR2 FQNNGV, per germline. This chain's CDR3 is CASSAQRGDTQYF. In DNA, the CDR3 is TGTGCCAGCAGCGCCCAGCGGGGGGATACGCAGTATTTT.

V usage is TRBV28 and J usage is TRBJ2-7, with D possibly being TRBD2 (6 bases). Germline V gene lookup returns CDR1 MDHEN and CDR2 SYDVKM. The CDR3 consists of 14 residues. V was cut by 7 bases and J by 2 bases, with 15 bases left in between. In nucleotides, the CDR3 is TGTGCCAGCACCATCCGGGGGTCAACCTACGAGCAGTACTTC. Protein: CASTIRGSTYEQYF.

The chain employs TRBV7-9 and TRBJ2-2; D may be TRBD1 or TRBD2 (5 bases each). Germline CDR1 reads SEHNR; CDR2 reads FQNEAQ (reference sequence). Trimming removed 5 bases at V and 7 bases at J, with 17 bases between. The CDR3 extends over 15 amino acids. The CDR3 reads CASSPHGGVFGELFF. The CDR3, as DNA: TGTGCCAGCAGCCCCCATGGGGGAGTGTTCGGGGAGCTGTTTTTT.

This chain links TRBV28 with TRBJ2-1, with 11 bases identical to TRBD2. The CDR3 totals 17 residues. CDR1 MDHEN and CDR2 SYDVKM come from the germline V gene. Trimming at V came to 3 bases and at J to 10 bases, leaving 14 bases not matched to a gene. This CDR3 is CASSFHDSGRDQQEQFF. Written as DNA, the CDR3 is TGTGCCAGCAGTTTCCACGATAGCGGGAGGGATCAGCAAGAGCAGTTCTTC. Based on the CDR3 plus reference TRBV28 and TRBJ2-1, the full variable domain is DVKVTQSSRYLVKRTGEKVFLECVQDMDHENMFWYRQDPGLGLRLIYFSYDVKMKEKGDIPEGYSVSREKKERFSLILESASTNQTSMYLCASSFHDSGRDQQEQFFGPGTRLTVL.

This chain joins TRBV4-3 and TRBJ2-7, with 11 bases matching TRBD1. Trimming cost V 2 bases and J 7 bases; bases outside gene matches: 16. From germline, CDR1 is LGHNA and CDR2 YSLEER. The CDR3 is made up of 18 amino acids. The CDR3 spells CASSQSTEGDRGVGEQYF. The CDR3, as DNA: TGCGCCAGCAGCCAATCAACCGAGGGGGACAGGGGGGTAGGGGAGCAGTACTTC.

The V gene is TRBV30, the J gene TRBJ1-3; maybe TRBD1 (6 bases). Looked up from germline, CDR1 is GTSNPN and CDR2 is SVGIG (reference sequence). Deletions cut 3 bases from V and 1 base from J, with 10 bases between. The CDR3 totals 14 residues. The CDR3 bases are TGTGCCTGGAGAGCAGGGGTTTCTGGAAACACCATATATTTT. It specifies CAWRAGVSGNTIYF.

CDR3 amino acids: CASSASGNYEQYF. The CDR3 DNA reads TGTGCCAGCAGTGCCTCCGGAAACTACGAGCAGTACTTC. The chain carries TRBV27 and TRBJ2-7, with D unclear. The CDR3 totals 13 residues. The ends were cut back, 5 bases at V and 3 bases at J, with 11 bases in the middle. CDR1 is MNHEY, CDR2 SMNVEV, per germline (reference sequence).

The chain has TRBV29-1 and TRBJ2-3; possibly TRBD1 or TRBD2 for D (6 bases each). The CDR3 length is 11 residues. The V end was cut by 7 bases, the J end by 9 bases, with 14 bases between. CDR1 and CDR2 (germline): SQVTM, ANQGSEA. DNA for the CDR3: TGCAGCGGCCTCAGGGGAGGAACGCAGTATTTT. Translated, it gives CSGLRGGTQYF.

This chain joins TRBV5-1 and TRBJ2-7; D is unclear. CDR3 length: 14 amino acids. Germline V gives CDR1 SGHRS, CDR2 YFSETQ. The V gene lost 4 bases and the J gene lost 0 bases, with 11 bases spanning the gap. The CDR3 DNA reads as TGCGCCAGCAGCCCGACGGGCGGCTCCTACGAGCAGTACTTC. As protein: CASSPTGGSYEQYF.

V and J are TRBV4-2 and TRBJ2-3; no clear D gene. The CDR3 is 14 residues long. V shed 1 base and J shed 1 base, with 6 bases lying between them. Germline CDR1 LGHNA, CDR2 YNFKEQ. CDR3 sequence: CASSQVGGTDTQYF. For the CDR3, the DNA is TGTGCCAGCAGCCAAGTGGGCGGCACAGATACGCAGTATTTT.

This clone appeared a single time. This chain uses TRBV10-3 with TRBJ2-7; 14 bases fit TRBD2. V shed 8 bases, J shed 4 bases, and the junction held 16 bases outside the gene matches. The CDR3 loop spans 18 amino acids. Germline V gene sequence: CDR1 ENHRY, CDR2 SYGVKD. The CDR3: CAIGGGLAGVYGVYEQYF. In nucleotides, the CDR3 is TGTGCCATCGGGGGGGGACTAGCGGGAGTCTATGGGGTTTACGAGCAGTACTTC.

The table lists this clone with a count of one. The CDR3 DNA reads TGTGCCAGCAGCGTTCTAGCGGGAGGGAACTACAATGAGCAGTTCTTC. Protein sequence: CASSVLAGGNYNEQFF. This chain uses TRBV9 with TRBJ2-1; 12 bases align to TRBD2. The CDR3 contains 16 residues. V dropped 2 bases and J dropped 3; count of bases not matched to a gene: 3. From germline, CDR1 is SGDLS and CDR2 YYNGEE.

Concerning this clone: Other nucleotide sequences from this sample produce the same CDR3. The chain recombines TRBV9 with TRBJ2-3, with D perhaps being TRBD1 or TRBD2 (6 bases each). Germline lookup yields CDR1 SGDLS and CDR2 YYNGEE. The CDR3 has 12 amino acids. Trimming shortened V by 0 bases and J by 9 bases, and 8 bases separated the two germline ends. The CDR3 nucleotides read TGTGCCAGCAGCGTAGGAGGGGGGACGCAGTATTTT. It is translated as CASSVGGGTQYF.

V usage is TRBV7-6 and J usage is TRBJ2-1; 8 nucleotides line up with TRBD2. The trim removed 0 bases at V and 7 bases at J, leaving 8 bases unmatched. Germline CDR1 is SGHVS and CDR2 is FNYEAQ. The CDR3 has 16 residues. In nucleotides, the CDR3 is TGTGCCAGCAGCTTAGCGTACGGGAGGGCCACAAATGAGCAGTTCTTC. Protein product: CASSLAYGRATNEQFF. The full variable domain, with the rest looked up from reference TRBV7-6 and TRBJ2-1, is GAGVSQSPRYKVTKRGQDVALRCDPISGHVSLYWYRQALGQGPEFLTYFNYEAQQDKSGLPNDRFSAERPEGSISTLTIQRTEQRDSAMYRCASSLAYGRATNEQFFGPGTRLTVL.

This chain connects TRBV14 to TRBJ1-4; TRBD1 is a possible D gene (5 bases). The CDR3 is 15 residues long. Germline-derived CDR1 and CDR2 are SGHDN and FVKESK. V was pared by 4 bases and J by 0 bases, with 9 bases between. The CDR3 DNA is TGTGCCAGCAGCCCCAGGGTCTCAACTAATGAAAAACTGTTTTTT. This translates into CASSPRVSTNEKLFF.

J is TRBJ2-1 and V is TRBV6-6; tentative D call: TRBD2 (6 bases). Between the trimmed V and J ends, which lost 5 bases and 10 bases, there was a span of 24 bases. The CDR3 covers 16 residues. The V gene's germline CDR1 is MNHNY and CDR2 SVGAGI (reference sequence). CDR3 residues: CASSTLTSLSYGEQFF. For the CDR3, the DNA is TGTGCCAGCAGTACTTTGACTAGTCTGTCGTATGGCGAGCAGTTCTTC.

V usage is TRBV7-6 and J usage is TRBJ2-7; 7 nucleotides match TRBD1. With 6 bases clipped from V and 1 base from J, the junction kept 9 bases outside the gene matches. In germline, CDR1 is SGHVS, CDR2 FNYEAQ. The CDR3 consists of 15 residues. The CDR3, as DNA: TGTGCCAGCAGGTTAAAGGGGGCTGGTTCCTACGAGCAGTACTTC. Protein: CASRLKGAGSYEQYF.

The chain is built from TRBV7-7 and TRBJ2-5; D ambiguous. This CDR3 has 15 amino acids. Trimming stripped 0 bases from V and 4 bases from J, with 12 bases between. Germline V gene data show CDR1 as SSHAT and CDR2 as FNYEAQ (reference sequence). The CDR3 region is CASSLAHAPVETQYF. CDR3 in DNA: TGTGCCAGCAGCTTAGCCCATGCGCCGGTAGAGACCCAGTACTTC.

V is TRBV10-2 and J is TRBJ2-7; 9 bases agree with TRBD1. This CDR3 is 15 amino acids long. Per germline, CDR1 WSHSY and CDR2 SAAADI. J was trimmed by 1 base and V by 6 bases; bases with no gene match: 7. The CDR3 DNA sequence: TGCGCCAGCAGGAAACCGGGACAGGGATCCTACGAGCAGTACTTC. Protein product: CASRKPGQGSYEQYF.

The J gene is TRBJ2-3, the V gene TRBV4-3, with D possibly TRBD2 on 5 matching bases. Between the trimmed V and J ends, which lost 0 bases and 4 bases, there was a span of 14 bases. Germline CDR1 reads LGHNA; CDR2 reads YSLEER. This CDR3 has 16 residues. This chain's CDR3 is CASSQDRLAGPDTQYF. CDR3 nucleotides: TGCGCCAGCAGCCAAGATCGTCTAGCCGGTCCAGATACGCAGTATTTT.

This chain connects TRBV7-2 to TRBJ2-7; TRBD2 aligns across 9 bases. The germline V gene has CDR1 SGHTA and CDR2 FQGNSA. CDR3 size: 16 residues. The ends lost 8 bases at V and 6 bases at J; junction bases unmatched: 17. CDR3 sequence: CASAPWRREGLREQYF. The CDR3 coding sequence is TGTGCCAGCGCTCCATGGAGGCGGGAGGGCCTCCGCGAGCAGTACTTC.

The chain couples TRBV28 to TRBJ2-1; 7 bases are a match to TRBD2. The V segment lost 0 bases and the J segment 5 bases; nucleotides outside the gene matches: 16. This CDR3 comprises 19 residues. CDR1 and CDR2 (germline): MDHEN, SYDVKM. In DNA form, the CDR3 reads TGTGCCAGCAGTTTATGGCCTCCTGTTGGGGGAGGGCCGGACAATGAGCAGTTCTTC. It is translated as CASSLWPPVGGGPDNEQFF.

V gene TRBV7-3 combines with J gene TRBJ2-1; D perhaps matches TRBD2 (6 bases). This CDR3 has 16 amino acids. V gave up 5 bases and J gave up 0 bases, with 14 bases separating them. CDR1 and CDR2 from the germline V gene are SGHTA and FQGTGA. This CDR3 is CASSLGGYSSYNEQFF. Written as DNA, the CDR3 is TGTGCCAGCAGCCTGGGAGGATATAGCTCCTACAATGAGCAGTTCTTC.

The chain joins TRBV14 to TRBJ2-7; either TRBD1 or TRBD2 may supply D (5 bases each). CDR1 is SGHDN and CDR2 is FVKESK in the germline V gene. The CDR3 is made up of 14 amino acids. Trimming left V 8 bases short and J 7 bases short, with 21 bases between. The CDR3: CASFTAGAPGEQYF. CDR3 in DNA: TGTGCCAGCTTTACGGCCGGGGCCCCGGGGGAGCAGTACTTC.

This clone appeared a few times. Within the sample, other DNA sequences also encode this same CDR3. This chain uses TRBV5-1 with TRBJ2-7, with TRBD1 matching over 7 bases. The CDR3 has 13 amino acids. Looked up from germline, CDR1 is SGHRS and CDR2 is YFSETQ. Trimming at V came to 3 bases and at J to 1 base, leaving 1 base not matched to a gene. The CDR3 DNA sequence: TGCGCCAGCAGCTGGGGACAGTCCTACGAGCAGTACTTC. This encodes CASSWGQSYEQYF.

This chain's CDR3 is CSVTWATNEKLFF. The CDR3 region has the DNA TGCAGCGTTACGTGGGCAACTAATGAAAAACTGTTTTTT. V usage is TRBV29-1 and J usage is TRBJ1-4; D gene uncertain. Trimming cost V 5 bases and J 0 bases, with 7 bases left between them. Germline lookup yields CDR1 SQVTM and CDR2 ANQGSEA. The CDR3 sequence is 13 residues long.